The 15 T cell receptor beta chains below come from one sample, sequenced in a study of blood T cell repertoires in COVID-19. Sequencing was performed with immunoSEQ multiplex PCR; in TCRdb, only in-frame clones are kept and a portion is missing. The sample records some 220,000 clones, over 80% being singletons. Sequencing was done on a sample of peripheral blood. The receptor set was obtained from a woman between 25 and 40 years old with COVID-19, enrolled during active disease.

The count of this clone is one. V gene TRBV5-4 combines with J gene TRBJ2-1; 7 bases match TRBD2. CDR1 and CDR2 from the germline V gene are SGHNT and YYREEE (reference sequence). With 4 bases clipped from V and 12 bases from J, the junction kept 7 bases outside the gene matches. The CDR3 consists of 12 residues. CDR3 sequence: CASSPGEGRQFF. CDR3 DNA sequence: TGTGCCAGCAGCCCGGGGGAGGGGAGGCAGTTCTTC.

Comment on this clone: Other DNA variants within this sample encode the same CDR3. The chain carries TRBV9 and TRBJ1-1, with D possibly TRBD1 on 5 matching bases. Between the trimmed V and J ends, which lost 0 bases and 5 bases, there was a span of 11 bases. Germline V gene lookup returns CDR1 SGDLS and CDR2 YYNGEE. The CDR3 runs to 14 residues. CDR3 loop: CASSVVGGETEAFF. The DNA for the CDR3 is TGTGCCAGCAGCGTAGTTGGGGGGGAAACTGAAGCTTTCTTT.

The chain recombines TRBV7-3 with TRBJ2-6, with TRBD1 identical over 7 bases. The CDR3 spans 16 residues. The J segment lost 2 bases and the V segment lost 1 base, leaving 2 bases of the junction unmatched. Germline V CDR1 and CDR2: SGHTA, FQGTGA. This chain's CDR3 is CASSLKGGAGANVLTF. The CDR3 nucleotides are TGTGCCAGCAGCTTAAAAGGGGGCGCTGGGGCCAACGTCCTGACTTTC.

The rearrangement joins TRBV27 to TRBJ1-2; 9 positions agree with TRBD1. Per the germline V gene, CDR1 is MNHEY and CDR2 is SMNVEV (reference sequence). The CDR3 has 14 residues. Trimming took 5 bases from V and 0 from J; bases not matched to a gene: 1. The CDR3 DNA reads as TGTGCCAGCAGTACAGGGGGCTCTAACTATGGCTACACCTTC. The encoded protein is CASSTGGSNYGYTF.

The chain couples TRBV9 to TRBJ1-2, with a tentative D call TRBD1 (6 bases). V was trimmed by 4 bases and J by 5 bases, leaving 15 bases between them. Germline V lookup: CDR1 SGDLS, CDR2 YYNGEE. CDR3 length: 14 residues. The CDR3 DNA reads as TGTGCCAGCAGCCCAGGACAGTCCCGATATGGCTACACCTTC. It translates to CASSPGQSRYGYTF.

The sample holds a few counts of this clone. The chain recombines TRBV5-4 with TRBJ1-5, with D maybe TRBD1 (6 bases). The CDR3 contains 14 residues. V lost 4 bases and J 2 bases, leaving 10 bases between the germline ends. The V gene's germline CDR1 is SGHNT and CDR2 YYREEE (reference sequence). The CDR3 DNA sequence: TGTGCCAGCAGCCAGGGGAGGGGCAATCAGCCCCAGCATTTT. Translating it yields CASSQGRGNQPQHF.

This clone has a single count. The rearrangement links TRBV28 to TRBJ2-7; TRBD2 matches at 16 bases. The CDR3 runs to 21 residues. Germline V gene data show CDR1 as MDHEN and CDR2 as SYDVKM. V dropped 4 bases and J dropped 1; count of bases not matched to a gene: 16. The CDR3 DNA is TGTGCCAGCAGTTCCCTTTGGGGGACTAGCGGGAGGGCCCGGCCATCCTACGAGCAGTACTTC. Protein sequence: CASSSLWGTSGRARPSYEQYF. The full variable domain, with the rest looked up from reference TRBV28 and TRBJ2-7, is DVKVTQSSRYLVKRTGEKVFLECVQDMDHENMFWYRQDPGLGLRLIYFSYDVKMKEKGDIPEGYSVSREKKERFSLILESASTNQTSMYLCASSSLWGTSGRARPSYEQYFGPGTRLTVT.

This clone was seen a few times. This chain uses TRBV11-2 with TRBJ1-5, with 7 bases matching TRBD1. Germline V gene sequence: CDR1 SGHAT, CDR2 FQNNGV. J gave up 6 bases and V 2 bases, and 7 bases lay outside the gene matches. The CDR3 runs 15 residues. CDR3 region: CASSLRGQAGQPQHF. CDR3 bases: TGTGCCAGCAGCTTAAGGGGGCAAGCCGGTCAGCCCCAGCATTTT.

The chain links TRBV3-1 (or the pseudogene TRBV3-2) to TRBJ2-7; TRBD2 aligns across 8 bases. This CDR3 spans 14 amino acids. The germline CDR1 and CDR2 sequences are LGHDT and YNNKEL (reference sequence). V dropped 5 bases and J dropped 5; count of bases not matched to a gene: 8. This CDR3 reads CASSDGRGGNEQYF. For the CDR3, the DNA is TGTGCCAGCAGCGACGGGAGGGGGGGGAACGAGCAGTACTTC.

V usage is TRBV2 and J usage is TRBJ1-4; the match to TRBD1 covers 9 bases. Germline V lookup: CDR1 SNHLY, CDR2 FYNNEI. The CDR3 runs 14 residues. V dropped 4 bases and J dropped 7; count of bases not matched to a gene: 4. The CDR3 DNA reads TGTGCCAGCAGTGTACAGGGGGCAAGTGAAAAACTGTTTTTT. Amino acid sequence: CASSVQGASEKLFF.

The rearrangement uses TRBV6-1 and TRBJ2-7; D may be TRBD2 (5 bases). CDR1 is MNHNS and CDR2 is SASEGT in the germline V gene. CDR3 size: 18 residues. The ends were cut back, 5 bases at V and 0 bases at J, with 23 bases in the middle. CDR3 sequence reads: CASSKDEGSLLSSYEQYF. CDR3 in DNA: TGTGCCAGCAGTAAAGATGAGGGCTCCTTATTGAGCTCCTACGAGCAGTACTTC.

The V call is TRBV7-9, the J call TRBJ1-5; the match to TRBD1 covers 11 bases. V lost 5 bases, J lost 10 bases, and 7 bases stayed unmatched. This CDR3 contains 14 residues. In germline, CDR1 is SEHNR, CDR2 FQNEAQ (reference sequence). CDR3 region: CASSVMGQGEPQHF. The CDR3 bases are TGTGCCAGCAGCGTAATGGGACAGGGGGAACCCCAGCATTTT.

This clone was found a few times. This rearrangement joins TRBV2 to TRBJ2-2; TRBD1 agrees at 9 bases. Trimming cost V 7 bases and J 7 bases; bases outside gene matches: 22. The CDR3 length is 19 residues. The germline V gene has CDR1 SNHLY and CDR2 FYNNEI. The CDR3 protein is CASKAPGVGQGTTLGELFF. DNA for the CDR3: TGTGCCAGCAAGGCCCCTGGGGTAGGACAGGGGACGACTCTCGGGGAGCTGTTTTTT.

V is TRBV28 and J is TRBJ2-3; D possibly corresponds to TRBD2 (5 bases). The CDR3 extends over 14 amino acids. Germline loops: CDR1 MDHEN, CDR2 SYDVKM. Trimming removed 2 bases at V and 5 bases at J, with 11 bases between. CDR3 in DNA: TGTGCCAGCAGTTTAGAACTCCGGGGAGATACGCAGTATTTT. Translating it yields CASSLELRGDTQYF. The full variable domain, in which reference TRBV28 and TRBJ2-3 provide the parts outside the CDR3, is DVKVTQSSRYLVKRTGEKVFLECVQDMDHENMFWYRQDPGLGLRLIYFSYDVKMKEKGDIPEGYSVSREKKERFSLILESASTNQTSMYLCASSLELRGDTQYFGPGTRLTVL.

This chain joins TRBV5-5 and TRBJ1-4, with D hard to call. The germline CDR1 and CDR2 sequences are SGHKS and YYEKEE (reference sequence). The germline V and J ends were trimmed by 5 bases and 7 bases, with 21 bases remaining between them. CDR3 length equals 16 residues. The chain's CDR3 is CASSPQQAKRLEKLFF. The CDR3 coding sequence is TGTGCCAGCAGTCCACAGCAGGCAAAAAGGCTTGAAAAACTGTTTTTT.